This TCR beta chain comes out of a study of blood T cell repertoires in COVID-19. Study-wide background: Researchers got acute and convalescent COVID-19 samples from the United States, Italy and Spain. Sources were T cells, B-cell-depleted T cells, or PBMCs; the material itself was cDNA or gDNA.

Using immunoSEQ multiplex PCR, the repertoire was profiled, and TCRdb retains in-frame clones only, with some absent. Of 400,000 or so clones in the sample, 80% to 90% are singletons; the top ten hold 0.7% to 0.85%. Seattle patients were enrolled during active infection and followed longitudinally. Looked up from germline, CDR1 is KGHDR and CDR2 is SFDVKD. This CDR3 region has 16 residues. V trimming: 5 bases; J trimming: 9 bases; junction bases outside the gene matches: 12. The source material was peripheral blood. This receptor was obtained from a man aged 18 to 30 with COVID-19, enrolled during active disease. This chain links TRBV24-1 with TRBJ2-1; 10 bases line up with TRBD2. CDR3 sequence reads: CATSVALAGVGSEQFF. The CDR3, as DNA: TGTGCCACCAGTGTCGCCCTAGCGGGAGTAGGTAGTGAGCAGTTCTTC.